Following are 24 T cell receptor beta chains from one sample sequenced in a study of blood T cell repertoires in COVID-19. Sequenced by immunoSEQ multiplex PCR; TCRdb stores in-frame clones only, minus some. This table holds around 83,000 clones, roughly 89% found once. The sample was peripheral blood. The source of these receptors is a man between 70 and 80 years old with active or convalescent COVID-19.

The chain uses TRBV5-6 and TRBJ1-1, with 7 bases aligning to TRBD1. Germline CDR1 and CDR2: SGHDT and YYEEEE. J was trimmed by 2 bases and V by 3 bases; bases with no gene match: 4. The CDR3 has 14 amino acids. The CDR3 loop is CASSSTGANTEAFF. The CDR3 DNA reads as TGTGCCAGCAGCTCCACAGGGGCAAACACTGAAGCTTTCTTT. Full variable domain (rest looked up from reference TRBV5-6 and TRBJ1-1): DAGVTQSPTHLIKTRGQQVTLRCSPKSGHDTVSWYQQALGQGPQFIFQYYEEEERQRGNFPDRFSGHQFPNYSSELNVNALLLGDSALYLCASSSTGANTEAFFGQGTRLTVV.

The chain is built from TRBV2 and TRBJ2-3; D unclear. Trimming pared 7 bases from V and 3 bases from J, leaving 17 bases between. The CDR3 contains 15 residues. The germline gives CDR1 SNHLY, CDR2 FYNNEI. CDR3 DNA: TGTGCCAGCACCAAGTTCACTCCGAGGACAGATACGCAGTATTTT. It translates to CASTKFTPRTDTQYF.

The rearrangement uses TRBV9 and TRBJ2-3, with 12 bases fitting TRBD2. The CDR3 covers 16 residues. Germline-derived CDR1 and CDR2 are SGDLS and YYNGEE. Trimming at V came to 4 bases and at J to 6 bases, leaving 9 bases not matched to a gene. The CDR3 protein is CASSPILAGGGDTQYF. CDR3 nucleotides: TGTGCCAGCAGCCCTATACTAGCGGGAGGTGGGGATACGCAGTATTTT.

This clone was seen just once. The chain links TRBV5-1 to TRBJ2-7; 10 bases match TRBD2. V was clipped by 0 bases and J by 6 bases; unmatched bases: 6. This CDR3 is built from 15 residues. The germline V gene has CDR1 SGHRS and CDR2 YFSETQ. The CDR3 sequence is CASSLVGGTSAEQYF. The CDR3 nucleotides are TGCGCCAGCAGCTTGGTTGGGGGGACTAGCGCCGAGCAGTACTTC.

This clone was observed a handful of times. V and J are TRBV10-3 and TRBJ2-2, with TRBD1 matching 7 bases. V shed 10 bases and J 6 bases; nucleotides not matched to a gene: 8. This CDR3 comprises 13 residues. The germline V gene has CDR1 ENHRY and CDR2 SYGVKD. The DNA of the CDR3 is TGTGCCACCGCCCCGACAGGGTCCGGGGAGCTGTTTTTT. Its translation: CATAPTGSGELFF.

This rearrangement joins TRBV30 to TRBJ1-2; TRBD1 matches 9 bases. The CDR3 loop spans 15 amino acids. Germline V gives CDR1 GTSNPN, CDR2 SVGIG (reference sequence). V gave up 2 bases and J gave up 3 bases; unmatched junction bases: 7. In nucleotides, the CDR3 is TGTGCCTGGAGTCCCAAGGACAGGGGCGACTATGGCTACACCTTC. This codes for CAWSPKDRGDYGYTF.

The V gene is TRBV28, the J gene TRBJ1-2, with 7 bases aligning to TRBD1. The CDR3 is made up of 12 amino acids. Germline V gene lookup returns CDR1 MDHEN and CDR2 SYDVKM. The V gene end was trimmed by 6 bases and the J gene end by 4 bases; junction bases not matched to a gene: 2. In DNA, the CDR3 is TGTGCCAGCAGGCCAGGGGGCTATGGCTACACCTTC. Its protein product is CASRPGGYGYTF.

The V call is TRBV19, the J call TRBJ1-2, with TRBD1 matching over 9 bases. V lost 6 bases to trimming and J lost 4 bases; unmatched junction nucleotides: 12. The CDR3 is 16 amino acids. From germline, CDR1 is LNHDA and CDR2 SQIVND (reference sequence). CDR3 sequence (DNA): TGTGCCAGTAGCCGCAAGGGACAGGGCTTACTCTATGGCTACACCTTC. It codes for CASSRKGQGLLYGYTF.

This chain joins TRBV3-1 (or the pseudogene TRBV3-2) and TRBJ2-7, with TRBD1 matching 9 bases. V shed 0 bases and J 6 bases; nucleotides not matched to a gene: 15. The germline V gene has CDR1 LGHDT and CDR2 YNNKEL (reference sequence). The CDR3 spans 18 residues. The CDR3 region has the DNA TGTGCCAGCAGCCAAGATCAAACTGACAGGGGGGGATTTTTCGAGCAGTACTTC. Translating it yields CASSQDQTDRGGFFEQYF.

This chain joins TRBV6-5 and TRBJ2-7, with D possibly matching TRBD1 (5 bases). CDR3 length: 14 residues. With 6 bases removed from V and 0 bases from J, the gap between germline ends came to 12 bases. In germline, CDR1 is MNHEY, CDR2 SVGAGI. The CDR3 region has the DNA TGTGCCAGCAGCCCGACAGTTCTCTCCTACGAGCAGTACTTC. Translating gives CASSPTVLSYEQYF.

The chain links TRBV11-3 to TRBJ2-7; 8 bases map to TRBD1. Germline CDR1 reads SGHNT; CDR2 reads YENEEA. After removal of 4 bases from V and 1 base from J, the junction contained 6 bases not matched to a gene. The CDR3 length is 15 residues. CDR3 in amino acids: CASSSQGASSYEQYF. The CDR3 DNA is TGTGCCAGCAGCTCCCAGGGGGCCAGTTCCTACGAGCAGTACTTC.

This chain connects TRBV7-2 to TRBJ2-7; perhaps TRBD1 as D (6 bases). From germline, CDR1 is SGHTA and CDR2 FQGNSA. Trimming took off 5 bases at V and 0 bases at J, with 11 bases between the two ends. The CDR3 length is 14 residues. The CDR3 loop reads CASSDQGTSYEQYF. CDR3 DNA sequence: TGTGCCAGCAGCGATCAGGGGACCTCCTACGAGCAGTACTTC.

V and J are TRBV24-1 and TRBJ2-6, with TRBD1 matching over 7 bases. Trimming took 6 bases from V and 0 from J; bases not matched to a gene: 13. This CDR3 region has 19 residues. CDR1 is KGHDR and CDR2 is SFDVKD in the germline V gene. The CDR3 protein is CATSSAPGTVSSGANVLTF. DNA for the CDR3: TGTGCCACCAGTTCCGCCCCGGGGACAGTAAGCTCTGGGGCCAACGTCCTGACTTTC.

In this sample, this clone turned up once. This chain connects TRBV10-3 to TRBJ1-6, with a tentative D call TRBD1 (5 bases). The CDR3 has 14 amino acids. V was clipped by 2 bases and J by 8 bases, with 10 bases between them. In germline, CDR1 is ENHRY, CDR2 SYGVKD. CDR3 residues: CAISERIGDSPLHF. The DNA for the CDR3 is TGTGCCATCAGTGAGCGAATAGGGGATTCACCCCTCCACTTT.

The chain joins TRBV4-1 to TRBJ2-5; 13 bases align to TRBD2. V gave up 0 bases and J gave up 4 bases; unmatched junction bases: 5. The germline CDR1 and CDR2 sequences are MGHRA and YSYEKL. The CDR3 loop spans 17 amino acids. The CDR3: CASSQDRWTSGRETQYF. The CDR3 DNA reads as TGCGCCAGCAGCCAAGATAGGTGGACTAGCGGGAGAGAGACCCAGTACTTC.

The rearrangement joins TRBV3-1 (or the pseudogene TRBV3-2) to TRBJ1-3, with D maybe TRBD1 (6 bases). The CDR3 has 16 residues. The germline V gene has CDR1 LGHDT and CDR2 YNNKEL (reference sequence). The germline V and J ends were trimmed by 1 base and 1 base, with 11 bases remaining between them. The CDR3 bases are TGTGCCAGCAGCCAAGCTAGCCAGGGGTCTGGAAACACCATATATTTT. Amino acid sequence: CASSQASQGSGNTIYF.

This sequence joins TRBV19 and TRBJ2-5, with TRBD1 matching over 8 bases. CDR3 length equals 16 residues. Trimming removed 4 bases from V and 5 bases from J; junction bases left unmatched: 12. The germline V gene encodes CDR1 LNHDA and CDR2 SQIVND (reference sequence). This CDR3 is CASSKRTGQYGETQYF. The CDR3 DNA is TGTGCCAGTAGTAAGAGGACAGGGCAATACGGGGAGACCCAGTACTTC.

The chain combines TRBV3-1 (or the pseudogene TRBV3-2) with TRBJ1-6; maybe TRBD1 (6 bases). Germline loops: CDR1 LGHDT, CDR2 YNNKEL (reference sequence). Trimming stripped 0 bases from V and 7 bases from J, with 19 bases between. The CDR3 contains 18 residues. The CDR3 region has the DNA TGTGCCAGCAGCCAAGATGGGGGCTGGGGGGGCTGGAATTCACCCCTCCACTTT. It specifies CASSQDGGWGGWNSPLHF.

In regard to this clone: The sample has other DNA sequences that encode this CDR3 too. The chain has TRBV11-2 and TRBJ2-5; maybe TRBD1 (6 bases). CDR1 is SGHAT and CDR2 is FQNNGV in the germline V gene. The length of the CDR3 is 15 residues. Trimming took off 1 base at V and 4 bases at J, with 13 bases between the two ends. CDR3: CASSLGTVWGETQYF. The CDR3 nucleotides read TGTGCCAGCAGCTTAGGGACAGTCTGGGGAGAGACCCAGTACTTC.

V usage is TRBV2 and J usage is TRBJ2-6, with 11 nucleotides matching TRBD1. This CDR3 has 18 amino acids. CDR1 and CDR2 (germline): SNHLY, FYNNEI. The V gene end was trimmed by 4 bases and the J gene end by 2 bases; junction bases not matched to a gene: 7. CDR3 DNA sequence: TGTGCCAGCAGTGTTTGGACAGGGGGCACTACTGGGGCCAACGTCCTGACTTTC. Protein sequence: CASSVWTGGTTGANVLTF. The full variable domain, completed using reference TRBV2 and TRBJ2-6, is EPEVTQTPSHQVTQMGQEVILRCVPISNHLYFYWYRQILGQKVEFLVSFYNNEISEKSEIFDDQFSVERPDGSNFTLKIRSTKLEDSAMYFCASSVWTGGTTGANVLTFGAGSRLTVL.

The rearrangement uses TRBV27 and TRBJ1-3, with no clear D. The germline V gene has CDR1 MNHEY and CDR2 SMNVEV (reference sequence). V was clipped by 6 bases and J by 0 bases, with 6 bases between them. This CDR3 is 13 amino acids long. For the CDR3, the DNA is TGTGCCAGCAGAACTACCTCTGGAAACACCATATATTTT. Its protein is CASRTTSGNTIYF.

Remarks on this clone: A read error may produce the germline difference seen at one junction end. The V call is TRBV5-1, the J call TRBJ1-1; D perhaps matches TRBD1 (5 bases). The CDR3 is made up of 16 amino acids. The V gene's germline CDR1 is SGHRS and CDR2 YFSETQ. The CDR3 DNA sequence: TGCGCCAGCAGCGGAGGGACGGGTAATGGGAACTCTGAAGCTTTCTTT. As protein: CASSGGTGNGNSEAFF.

This clone was seen only once. The chain recombines TRBV13 with TRBJ2-1; TRBD2 matches at 8 bases. Germline CDR1 and CDR2: PRHDT and FYEKMQ (reference sequence). V dropped 2 bases and J dropped 7; count of bases not matched to a gene: 13. The CDR3 runs 17 residues. This chain's CDR3 is CASSLSGPGGPGNEQFF. The CDR3 nucleotides read TGTGCCAGCAGCTTATCTGGTCCGGGAGGGCCGGGGAATGAGCAGTTCTTC.

The chain uses TRBV4-1 and TRBJ1-4; D gene uncertain. The CDR3 is 17 residues long. Germline loops: CDR1 MGHRA, CDR2 YSYEKL. The germline V and J ends were trimmed by 0 bases and 0 bases, with 11 bases remaining between them. CDR3 sequence: CASSQDHNRATNEKLFF. The DNA of the CDR3 is TGCGCCAGCAGCCAAGATCATAACAGAGCAACTAATGAAAAACTGTTTTTT.